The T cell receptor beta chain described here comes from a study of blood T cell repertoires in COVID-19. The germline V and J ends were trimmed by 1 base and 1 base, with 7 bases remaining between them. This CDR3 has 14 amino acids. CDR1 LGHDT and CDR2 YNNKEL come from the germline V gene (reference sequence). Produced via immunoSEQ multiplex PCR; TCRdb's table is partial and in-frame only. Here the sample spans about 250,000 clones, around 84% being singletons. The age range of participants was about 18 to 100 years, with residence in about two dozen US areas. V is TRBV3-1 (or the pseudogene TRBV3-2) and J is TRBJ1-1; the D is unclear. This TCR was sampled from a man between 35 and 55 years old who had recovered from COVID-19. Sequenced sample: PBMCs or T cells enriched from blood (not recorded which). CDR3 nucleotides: TGTGCCAGCAGCCAAGTGGGCAGGAACACTGAAGCTTTCTTT. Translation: CASSQVGRNTEAFF.